The clone carrying this T cell receptor (beta chain) was observed a few times. Its antigen is not known. Produced via immunoSEQ multiplex PCR; TCRdb's table is partial and in-frame only. The sample includes more than 90,000 clones, 65% to 85% of them seen just once. The sample belongs to a study of radiotherapy plus CTLA-4 blockade in lung cancer. Study in general: Of the patients, roughly 20% showed objective responses and about 30% attained disease control.

Notes on the study in general: Radiotherapy was combined with ipilimumab, and tumor-derived TCR clones then expanded in blood.

This CDR3 comprises 13 residues. The germline V gene has CDR1 SGHRS and CDR2 YFSETQ. Trimming shortened V by 7 bases and J by 2 bases, and 12 bases separated the two germline ends. The specimen was peripheral blood, collected from a patient treated with radiotherapy plus ipilimumab. The receptor comes from a human donor with non-small cell lung cancer who had a partial response to radiotherapy plus ipilimumab. The V call is TRBV5-1, the J call TRBJ1-1, with D perhaps matching TRBD1 (6 bases). The CDR3 spells CASQGPTNTEAFF. DNA for the CDR3: TGCGCCAGCCAGGGGCCGACTAACACTGAAGCTTTCTTT.